This T cell receptor (beta chain) is from a study of cytomegalovirus exposure and HLA in healthy donors. It was the approximately 130-subject validation cohort, separate from the roughly 700-subject first cohort, to which the donors belonged. Repertoires were generated with immunoSEQ multiplex PCR, while TCRdb's copy carries only in-frame clones and drops some. Of tens of thousands of clones listed, 95% to 97% are singletons. With respect to this clone: Its antigen remains unknown.

Study outcomes and limitations: The authors listed some 150 TCR beta chains as cytomegalovirus-associated.

Material for sequencing was PBMCs. The receptor was derived from a man between 18 and 35 years old in good health and CMV-seropositive.

The DNA of the CDR3 is TGTGCCAGCAGTGACCAAACTAGCGGGAGGGACAATGAGCAGTTCTTC. Its translation: CASSDQTSGRDNEQFF. This chain uses TRBV25-1 with TRBJ2-1; the match to TRBD2 covers 13 bases. Germline V CDR1 and CDR2: MGHDK, SYGVNS. With V trimmed by 3 bases and J by 5 bases, 4 bases remained unmatched. The CDR3 spans 16 residues. Based on the CDR3 plus reference TRBV25-1 and TRBJ2-1, the full variable domain is EADIYQTPRYLVIGTGKKITLECSQTMGHDKMYWYQQDPGMELHLIHYSYGVNSTEKGDLSSESTVSRIRTEHFPLTLESARPSHTSQYLCASSDQTSGRDNEQFFGPGTRLTVL.